Below are 19 T cell receptor beta chains sequenced from a single sample in a study of T-cell reconstitution after alpha-beta-depleted transplantation in children. The TCRbeta library was prepared with unique molecular identifiers. TCRdb analysed the PCR reads with MiXCR anew, one entry per CDR3 protein. The table includes around 71,000 distinct CDR3 sequences, 7.3% detected once. Material: PBMCs from the stem cell graft donor, obtained from the stem cell graft. All receptors derive from a human donor who donated a stem cell graft to a child with acute lymphoblastic leukemia.

This chain links TRBV24-1 with TRBJ2-3, with D perhaps given as TRBD1 or TRBD2 (5 bases each). This CDR3 region has 16 residues. V gave up 0 bases and J gave up 6 bases, with 15 bases separating them. Germline-derived CDR1 and CDR2 are KGHDR and SFDVKD. For the CDR3, the DNA is TGTGCCACCAGTGATTTGAGGTTTGGGGGAGAGGATACGCAGTATTTT. This gives the protein CATSDLRFGGEDTQYF.

This clonotype has a count of ten or more. The J gene is TRBJ2-1, the V gene TRBV10-3; no definite D call. Per the germline V gene, CDR1 is ENHRY and CDR2 is SYGVKD. CDR3 length: 13 amino acids. Trimming left V 10 bases short and J 2 bases short, with 12 bases between. In DNA form, the CDR3 reads TGTGCCACTACCCCCGGACCCTACAATGAGCAGTTCTTC. It encodes CATTPGPYNEQFF.

Many counts were recorded for this clonotype. The chain couples TRBV10-3 to TRBJ1-1, with D uncertain. The V gene's germline CDR1 is ENHRY and CDR2 SYGVKD. The germline V and J ends were trimmed by 6 bases and 0 bases, with 11 bases remaining between them. The CDR3 has 14 residues. In nucleotides, the CDR3 is TGTGCCATCAGGAAGGACGGCTTGAACACTGAAGCTTTCTTT. Residues: CAIRKDGLNTEAFF.

This clonotype was observed many times. The chain recombines TRBV12-3 or TRBV12-4 with TRBJ2-1, with 15 bases that match TRBD2. The CDR3 runs to 18 residues. V shed 0 bases and J 9 bases; nucleotides not matched to a gene: 9. The CDR3 here is CASSLAGLAGGRGAEQFF. The CDR3 DNA sequence: TGTGCCAGCAGTTTAGCCGGACTAGCGGGAGGGCGGGGGGCTGAGCAGTTCTTC.

This clonotype was counted at least ten times. The J gene is TRBJ2-1, the V gene TRBV5-1; tentative D call: TRBD2 (5 bases). Looked up from germline, CDR1 is SGHRS and CDR2 is YFSETQ. Trimming cost V 0 bases and J 8 bases, with 12 bases left between them. The CDR3 sequence is 14 residues long. Written as DNA, the CDR3 is TGCGCCAGCAGCTTGGCGGGGTACGGCGATGAGCAGTTCTTC. Protein sequence: CASSLAGYGDEQFF.

The V and J genes are TRBV11-3 and TRBJ1-4, with D possibly being TRBD1 (5 bases). CDR1 SGHNT and CDR2 YENEEA come from the germline V gene. The length of the CDR3 is 13 residues. V was shortened by 3 bases and J by 4 bases, with 6 bases between the two germline ends. The CDR3 bases are TGTGCCAGCAGCTTGACAGTTAATGAAAAACTGTTTTTT. Protein product: CASSLTVNEKLFF.

The genes are TRBV14 and TRBJ2-4; 8 nucleotides agree with TRBD2. The CDR3 runs to 16 residues. Germline CDR1 SGHDN, CDR2 FVKESK. The junction had 4 bases not matched to a gene; V was cut back by 0 bases and J by 3 bases. CDR3 amino acids: CASSQEGSGVKNIQYF. In DNA, the CDR3 is TGTGCCAGCAGCCAAGAGGGTAGCGGGGTCAAAAACATTCAGTACTTC.

This clonotype was detected ten times or more. The junction and the germline gene differ at one end; a read error may be behind it. This CDR3 reads CASSLGRIRDNEQFF. The CDR3 DNA sequence: TGTGCCAGCAGCCTCGGACGCATTAGAGACAATGAGCAGTTCTTT. The chain has TRBV4-2 and TRBJ2-1; no clear D gene. CDR1 is LGHNA, CDR2 YNFKEQ, per germline. This CDR3 spans 15 amino acids.

At least ten counts were recorded for this clonotype. This sequence joins TRBV7-2 and TRBJ1-6; tentatively, D is TRBD1 (5 bases). This CDR3 comprises 15 residues. CDR1 SGHTA and CDR2 FQGNSA come from the germline V gene. The V gene lost 5 bases and the J gene lost 7 bases, with 15 bases spanning the gap. The CDR3 DNA reads as TGTGCCAGCAGCGTCACGGGGGTATCCAATTCACCCCTCCACTTT. Its protein is CASSVTGVSNSPLHF. Supplemented by reference TRBV7-2 and TRBJ1-6, the full variable domain reads GAGVSQSPSNKVTEKGKDVELRCDPISGHTALYWYRQSLGQGLEFLIYFQGNSAPDKSGLPSDRFSAERTGGSVSTLTIQRTQQEDSAVYLCASSVTGVSNSPLHFGNGTRLTVT.

The chain recombines TRBV18 with TRBJ2-2; D is unresolved. Germline loops: CDR1 KGHSH, CDR2 LQKENI. V lost 4 bases and J 6 bases, leaving 18 bases between the germline ends. This CDR3 has 16 amino acids. The CDR3 region has the DNA TGTGCCAGCTCACTCATGACGTCGAACTCAGCCGGGGAGCTGTTTTTT. Translated, it gives CASSLMTSNSAGELFF.

This clonotype was seen repeatedly, ten times or more. This chain connects TRBV15 to TRBJ2-4; a weak D match, TRBD2 (6 bases). Germline values: CDR1 LNHNV, CDR2 YYDKDF (reference sequence). Trimming removed 0 bases at V and 6 bases at J, with 15 bases between. The CDR3 has 16 amino acids. CDR3 loop: CATSRDQGGVRNIQYF. The CDR3 DNA is TGTGCCACCAGCAGAGATCAGGGAGGCGTGAGAAACATTCAGTACTTC.

V and J are TRBV27 and TRBJ1-5; 8 bases fit TRBD1. The CDR3 length is 15 residues. The germline V gene encodes CDR1 MNHEY and CDR2 SMNVEV (reference sequence). Trimming at V came to 5 bases and at J to 3 bases, leaving 6 bases not matched to a gene. The CDR3 nucleotides are TGTGCCAGCAGTCCCGGACAGGGCCCCAATCAGCCCCAGCATTTT. It encodes CASSPGQGPNQPQHF.

This chain joins TRBV6-2 or TRBV6-3 and TRBJ1-4; 11 nucleotides agree with TRBD1. Germline V gives CDR1 MNHEY, CDR2 SVGEGT. The trim removed 2 bases at V and 3 bases at J, leaving 17 bases unmatched. The CDR3 extends over 21 amino acids. The CDR3 region is CASSYQTAGQGDPRANEKLFF. The CDR3 coding sequence is TGTGCCAGCAGTTACCAGACGGCGGGACAGGGGGACCCGAGGGCTAATGAAAAACTGTTTTTT.

The table lists this clonotype with many counts. The V call is TRBV7-2, the J call TRBJ1-1; possibly TRBD1 for D (6 bases). The CDR3 runs 15 residues. CDR1 and CDR2 (germline): SGHTA, FQGNSA. V lost 0 bases and J lost 7, with 15 bases in between. CDR3 amino acids: CASSLARLQGIEAFF. CDR3 nucleotides: TGTGCCAGCAGCTTAGCGCGGTTACAGGGCATTGAAGCTTTCTTT.

This clonotype was seen many times. The chain links TRBV28 to TRBJ2-5; 8 bases fit TRBD1. The germline V gene encodes CDR1 MDHEN and CDR2 SYDVKM. CDR3 length: 15 amino acids. Unmatched junction bases numbered 8, after V lost 3 bases and J lost 5 bases. DNA of the CDR3: TGTGCCAGCAGTTTTATTGACAGGGGCAGGGAGACCCAGTACTTC. Its protein product is CASSFIDRGRETQYF.

This clonotype has at least ten counts. The chain uses TRBV6-5 and TRBJ1-1; D is ambiguous. Germline V gene data show CDR1 as MNHEY and CDR2 as SVGAGI. Trimming removed 0 bases at V and 3 bases at J, with 8 bases between. The CDR3 runs to 14 residues. The CDR3 nucleotides read TGTGCCAGCAGTTACTCCAAACCGGACACTGAAGCTTTCTTT. Protein sequence: CASSYSKPDTEAFF.

The sample holds a few counts of this clonotype. The rearrangement joins TRBV20-1 to TRBJ1-1; TRBD1 is a possible D gene (6 bases). The length of the CDR3 is 11 residues. Germline V gives CDR1 DFQATT, CDR2 SNEGSKA (reference sequence). V gave up 5 bases and J gave up 8 bases, with 12 bases separating them. CDR3 nucleotide sequence: TGCAGTGCTCAGAGAACAGGGGAAGCTTTCTTT. Translated: CSAQRTGEAFF.

The CDR3 DNA follows: TGTGCCAGCAGCCAAGCATCATACCAAGAGACCCAGTACTTC. Translated: CASSQASYQETQYF. The rearrangement uses TRBV4-2 and TRBJ2-5; D is undetermined. The CDR3 has 14 residues. CDR1 and CDR2 from the germline V gene are LGHNA and YNFKEQ. Trimming shortened V by 1 base and J by 0 bases, and 6 bases separated the two germline ends.

In this sample, this clonotype turned up many times. The genes are TRBV29-1 and TRBJ2-3; D is unresolved. The CDR3 is 12 amino acids. In germline, CDR1 is SQVTM, CDR2 ANQGSEA. V was cut by 7 bases and J by 5 bases, with 13 bases left in between. The CDR3 nucleotides are TGCAGCGGTGTCTTTTTAGTAGATACGCAGTATTTT. It codes for CSGVFLVDTQYF.